The source of this T cell receptor beta chain is a study of blood T cells in healthy people across ages. The CDR3 contains 15 residues. Germline CDR1 is DFQATT and CDR2 is SNEGSKA (reference sequence). V lost 3 bases, J lost 7 bases, and 8 bases stayed unmatched. A second roughly 7 to 11 cycle PCR used barcoded and J-beta primers. TCRdb recomputed calls from the 5' RACE reads with MiXCR, one row per CDR3 protein. The repertoire holds fewer than 900,000 distinct CDR3 sequences, with about 52% as singletons. Findings and limits, study-wide: It was held that diversity estimates obtained from one million T cells represented underestimates.

With respect to this clonotype: Its antigen is unknown.

Per individual sample, total RNA of at least 5.5 micrograms was extracted. The sample consisted of blood. The chain recombines TRBV20-1 with TRBJ2-2, with TRBD1 matching over 10 bases. This TCR was sampled from a woman aged 55 to 70 in good health. CDR3 sequence reads: CSASARTGGGGELFF. CDR3 coding DNA: TGCAGTGCTAGTGCCAGGACAGGGGGTGGCGGGGAGCTGTTTTTT.